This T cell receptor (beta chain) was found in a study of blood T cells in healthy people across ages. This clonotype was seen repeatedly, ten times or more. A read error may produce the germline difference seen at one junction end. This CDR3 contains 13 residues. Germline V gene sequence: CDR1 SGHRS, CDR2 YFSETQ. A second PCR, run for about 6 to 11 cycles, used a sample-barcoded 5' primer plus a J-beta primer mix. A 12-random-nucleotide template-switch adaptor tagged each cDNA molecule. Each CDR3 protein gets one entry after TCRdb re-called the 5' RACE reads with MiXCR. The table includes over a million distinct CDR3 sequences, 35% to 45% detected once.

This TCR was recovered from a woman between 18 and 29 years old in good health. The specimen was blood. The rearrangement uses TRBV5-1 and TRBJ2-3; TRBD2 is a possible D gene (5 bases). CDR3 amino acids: CASSLGGVDTQYF. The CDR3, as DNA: TGTGCCAGCAGTTTAGGAGGAGTTGATACGCAGTATTTT.